The present T cell receptor (beta chain) was sequenced within a study of T cells in Graves' hyperthyroidism and ophthalmopathy. Whole-study findings and limits: In the blood, most expanded thyroid clonotypes above 0.001 appeared as well.

In this sample, this clonotype turned up many times. Its antigen is undetermined. Trimming removed 3 bases from V and 7 bases from J, with 10 bases in between. This CDR3 is 14 amino acids long. Germline CDR1 and CDR2: KGHSH and LQKENI. Using RNA transcripts as the source, TCR beta CDR3 regions were amplified. When the TCR CDR3 underwent first-round RT-PCR, the HTBI primer set was used. TCRdb ran MiXCR on the multiplex PCR reads and lists one entry per CDR3 protein. This sample has about 640,000 distinct CDR3 sequences, with around 13% found just once. The receptor comes from a woman aged 45-59 years with Graves' ophthalmopathy. The source material was blood. V gene TRBV18 combines with J gene TRBJ1-6; weak D call: TRBD1 (5 bases). The CDR3 loop reads CASSPRALNSPLHF. The CDR3 DNA follows: TGTGCCAGCTCACCCAGGGCCTTGAATTCACCCCTCCACTTT.